These T cell receptor beta chains were read from a single sample in a study of technical replicates of blood from a handful of donors. The repertoire was sequenced with immunoSEQ multiplex PCR; TCRdb's copy has only in-frame clones and lacks some. The sample lists approximately 70,000 clones; about 97% were seen once. What was sequenced was T cells isolated from PBMCs. The receptors were gathered from a human donor in good health. Each CDR3 is given with its conserved first and last residue. A D gene is named only where the DNA matches it firmly. The size field is filled for only some rows; it gives once, few, many or a size class.

CDR3 DNA	CDR3 protein	V gene	J gene	D gene	CDR3 length	clone size
TGTGCCAGCAGCCTCGCGGGATCGGGAAGTCCCTACGAGCAGTACTTC	CASSLAGSGSPYEQYF	TRBV7-3	TRBJ2-7	.	16	.
TGTGCCAGCCAACAGGGGTATATTGGCTACACCTTC	CASQQGYIGYTF	TRBV7-9	TRBJ1-2	TRBD1	12	.
TGTGCCAGCAGCTTAAATGGCAGAACAGAGACCCAGTACTTC	CASSLNGRTETQYF	TRBV7-3	TRBJ2-5	.	14	.
TGTGCCAGCAGTGAGTACAGGACGGGCGAAATTATGTTTTTT	CASSEYRTGEIMFF	TRBV2	TRBJ1-4	.	14	.
TGTGCCAGCAGCGTAGTTGCGGGACAGACGAAAGAGACCCAGTACTTC	CASSVVAGQTKETQYF	TRBV9	TRBJ2-5	.	16	.
TGTGCCAGCAGTGATTCCCCAGATGGCTACACCTTC	CASSDSPDGYTF	TRBV2	TRBJ1-2	.	12	.
TGTGCCAGCAGTGCGTCCTACGAGCAGTACTTC	CASSASYEQYF	TRBV11-2	TRBJ2-7	.	11	.
TGCGCCAGCAGCCTGGGACTAGCGGGACAGTTGGGAGAGACCCAGTACTTC	CASSLGLAGQLGETQYF	TRBV5-1	TRBJ2-5	TRBD2	17	once
TGTGCCAGCACGAGCCCCGTCCGGAACACTGAAGCTTTCTTT	CASTSPVRNTEAFF	TRBV27	TRBJ1-1	.	14	.
TGTGCCAGCAGCTTGACGGGGGGCACTGAAGCTTTCTTT	CASSLTGGTEAFF	TRBV7-3	TRBJ1-1	.	13	.
TGTGCCAGCAGTTCCGCAGGGGGTTCTAGAGAGACCCAGTACTTC	CASSSAGGSRETQYF	TRBV6-5	TRBJ2-5	TRBD1	15	.
TGTGCCAGCAGCATACAGGGTATGACTGAAGCTTTCTTT	CASSIQGMTEAFF	TRBV21-1	TRBJ1-1	.	13	.
TGTGCCAGCAGCTTTTTAGCGGGAGTAAGGGAGACCCAGTACTTC	CASSFLAGVRETQYF	TRBV7-2	TRBJ2-5	TRBD2	15	.
TGTGCCAGCAGTGACTTGTCAGGGCGGGATACGCAGTATTTT	CASSDLSGRDTQYF	TRBV6-1	TRBJ2-3	.	14	.
TGTGCCAGCAGCGTAGAAGGGGGGAGGGGGTACAATGAGCAGTTCTTC	CASSVEGGRGYNEQFF	TRBV9	TRBJ2-1	.	16	.
TGTGCCAGCAGCTTCCAGGGGAGCTCCTACGAGCAGTACTTC	CASSFQGSSYEQYF	TRBV7-8	TRBJ2-7	.	14	.
TGTGCCAGCAGCTTGGGGAGCTCTGGAAACACCATATATTTT	CASSLGSSGNTIYF	TRBV5-6	TRBJ1-3	.	14	.
TGTGCCAGCAGCCAGGTTAATCTAAACCAATGGACTAGTCTGGTCGTCTACGAGCAGTACTTC	CASSQVNLNQWTSLVVYEQYF	TRBV4-2	TRBJ2-7	TRBD2	21	once
TGTGCCAGCAGCTTTCTGACAGTGAACACTGAAGCTTTCTTT	CASSFLTVNTEAFF	TRBV7-3	TRBJ1-1	.	14	.
TGTGCCAGCACCGGGACAGGGGACGGCTACACCTTC	CASTGTGDGYTF	TRBV7-9	TRBJ1-2	TRBD1	12	.
TGTGCCTGGAGTCCTCCAGGGCCTGGGGGCTACACCTTC	CAWSPPGPGGYTF	TRBV30	TRBJ1-2	.	13	.
TGTGCCAGCAGTGAAGTCAGGGGGCGAAGTGGCTACACCTTC	CASSEVRGRSGYTF	TRBV2	TRBJ1-2	TRBD1	14	once
TGTGCCAGCAGCCACCCAGATTACAATGAGCAGTTCTTC	CASSHPDYNEQFF	TRBV5-4	TRBJ2-1	.	13	once
TGCGCCAGCAGTGGGACAGGGAAGAATCAGCCCCAGCATTTT	CASSGTGKNQPQHF	TRBV10-2	TRBJ1-5	TRBD1	14	.
TGTGCCAGCAGCTTAAGGACAGGCGATGGCTACACCTTC	CASSLRTGDGYTF	TRBV7-3	TRBJ1-2	TRBD1	13	.
TGCGCCAGCAGTGAGTTTAGCACCAATCAGCCCCAGCATTTT	CASSEFSTNQPQHF	TRBV10-2	TRBJ1-5	.	14	.
TGTGCCAGCAGTCTAGGACAGGGGGCCTACGAGCAGTACTTC	CASSLGQGAYEQYF	TRBV6-1	TRBJ2-7	TRBD1	14	.
TGCAGCGTTCCCCTAGTGGAGGACTCATCCAATGAGCAGTTCTTC	CSVPLVEDSSNEQFF	TRBV29-1	TRBJ2-1	.	15	.
TGCGCCAGCAGCTTGGAGGGTGCGGACAGGGCGTATGGGGCCAACGTCCTGACTTTC	CASSLEGADRAYGANVLTF	TRBV5-1	TRBJ2-6	TRBD1	19	.
TGTGCCAGCAGCCGCCGGGACAGGGGCCTCTACACCTTC	CASSRRDRGLYTF	TRBV5-6	TRBJ1-2	TRBD1	13	once
TGCGCCAGCAGCCAAGATCTTGGGACTAGCGGGCCCTATTACAATGAGCAGTTCTTC	CASSQDLGTSGPYYNEQFF	TRBV4-3	TRBJ2-1	TRBD2	19	.
TGTGCCAGCAGCGGGATTACAGGGTCCATTCAGTATTTT	CASSGITGSIQYF	TRBV9	TRBJ2-3	.	13	.
TGTGCCATCACGGGATTTAATAAGAGCTATGGCTACACCTTC	CAITGFNKSYGYTF	TRBV10-3	TRBJ1-2	.	14	.
TGTGCCAGCAGACGGGACACCTACGAGCAGTACTTC	CASRRDTYEQYF	TRBV28	TRBJ2-7	.	12	.
TGTGCCAGCACCACACCCCCGAATAATGAAAAACTGTTTTTT	CASTTPPNNEKLFF	TRBV6-1	TRBJ1-4	.	14	.
TGTGCCAGCAGGACCTCAGGGCTAGCGCACGAGCAGTACTTC	CASRTSGLAHEQYF	TRBV6-5	TRBJ2-7	.	14	.
TGCGCCAGCAGCTTGGAGTTGACAGGCTCTCCAGATACGCAGTATTTT	CASSLELTGSPDTQYF	TRBV5-1	TRBJ2-3	.	16	.
TGTGCCACCGCAGAGGGGGCTTGGTATGGCTACACCTTC	CATAEGAWYGYTF	TRBV2	TRBJ1-2	TRBD1	13	.
TGTGCCAGCATTCGGAGGACAGGGGGCTTTCAGCCCCAGCATTTT	CASIRRTGGFQPQHF	TRBV6-4	TRBJ1-5	TRBD1	15	.
TGTGCCAGCAGCCAACGGGCAGGGGACCACGAGCAGTACTTC	CASSQRAGDHEQYF	TRBV4-2	TRBJ2-7	.	14	.
TGTGCCAGCAGCAAGACTAGCGGTACACCGGATACGCAGTATTTT	CASSKTSGTPDTQYF	TRBV7-9	TRBJ2-3	TRBD2	15	.
TGTGCCAGCAGCCCGAAGACTAGCGGGAGCCACCTTGATAACACAGATACGCAGTATTTT	CASSPKTSGSHLDNTDTQYF	TRBV7-6	TRBJ2-3	TRBD2	20	.